These 7 T cell receptor beta chains were all obtained from the same sample, sequenced in a study of blood T cell repertoires in COVID-19. Some clones are missing from TCRdb's copy, which holds only in-frame ones; the method was immunoSEQ multiplex PCR. The sample consists of approximately 180,000 clones, around 79% of them appearing once. Sequencing was performed on peripheral blood. These receptors were collected from a woman in her 70s with acute or convalescent COVID-19.

J is TRBJ2-1 and V is TRBV7-2; 7 bases fit TRBD1. After removal of 4 bases from V and 6 bases from J, the junction contained 15 bases not matched to a gene. Looked up from germline, CDR1 is SGHTA and CDR2 is FQGNSA. The CDR3 extends over 17 amino acids. CDR3: CASSSPEGAGVRNEQFF. The CDR3 DNA is TGTGCCAGCAGCTCCCCTGAGGGGGCTGGGGTTCGCAATGAGCAGTTCTTC.

In DNA, the CDR3 is TGTGCCAGCAGCCTCCGGACAGGGGACTACAATGAGCAGTTCTTC. Protein sequence: CASSLRTGDYNEQFF. The chain couples TRBV7-2 to TRBJ2-1; TRBD1 agrees at 9 bases. Germline lookup yields CDR1 SGHTA and CDR2 FQGNSA. V was clipped by 5 bases and J by 3 bases; unmatched bases: 5. This CDR3 comprises 15 residues.

CDR3: CATSDSGPTRGYTF. Here the CDR3 DNA reads TGTGCCACCAGTGATTCAGGGCCCACGCGTGGCTACACCTTC. The chain has TRBV24-1 and TRBJ1-2; possible D gene TRBD1, 5 bases. Germline assignment: CDR1 KGHDR and CDR2 SFDVKD. V lost 2 bases and J 7 bases, leaving 13 bases between the germline ends. This CDR3 is built from 14 residues.

V usage is TRBV3-1 (or the pseudogene TRBV3-2) and J usage is TRBJ2-5; D remains unclear. The CDR3 contains 14 residues. The V gene's germline CDR1 is LGHDT and CDR2 YNNKEL (reference sequence). V shed 0 bases and J shed 2 bases, with 7 bases lying between them. This CDR3 reads CASSQDVGQETQYF. CDR3 DNA sequence: TGTGCCAGCAGCCAAGATGTCGGGCAAGAGACCCAGTACTTC.

This clone came up once. The rearrangement joins TRBV2 to TRBJ2-2; D not certain. In germline, CDR1 is SNHLY, CDR2 FYNNEI. This CDR3 is built from 16 residues. Deletions cut 8 bases from V and 1 base from J, with 17 bases between. CDR3 loop: CASGFLELRNTGELFF. CDR3 DNA sequence: TGTGCCAGCGGGTTTCTAGAGCTGAGGAACACCGGGGAGCTGTTTTTT. The full variable domain, with the rest looked up from reference TRBV2 and TRBJ2-2, is EPEVTQTPSHQVTQMGQEVILRCVPISNHLYFYWYRQILGQKVEFLVSFYNNEISEKSEIFDDQFSVERPDGSNFTLKIRSTKLEDSAMYFCASGFLELRNTGELFFGEGSRLTVL.

The chain has TRBV5-1 and TRBJ1-2; a possible D gene is TRBD1 (5 bases). The germline CDR1 and CDR2 sequences are SGHRS and YFSETQ. The CDR3 is 12 residues long. Trimming cost V 6 bases and J 3 bases, with 9 bases left between them. The chain's CDR3 is CASTSGYYGYTF. CDR3 bases: TGCGCCAGCACCTCAGGGTACTATGGCTACACCTTC.

This chain uses TRBV6-6 with TRBJ2-5; TRBD2 matches 10 bases. The CDR3 is 15 residues long. Germline loops: CDR1 MNHNY, CDR2 SVGAGI (reference sequence). With 2 bases clipped from V and 5 bases from J, the junction kept 5 bases outside the gene matches. CDR3 nucleotide sequence: TGTGCCAGCAGTTACAGCGGGAGGGCCGGGGAGACCCAGTACTTC. It translates to CASSYSGRAGETQYF.